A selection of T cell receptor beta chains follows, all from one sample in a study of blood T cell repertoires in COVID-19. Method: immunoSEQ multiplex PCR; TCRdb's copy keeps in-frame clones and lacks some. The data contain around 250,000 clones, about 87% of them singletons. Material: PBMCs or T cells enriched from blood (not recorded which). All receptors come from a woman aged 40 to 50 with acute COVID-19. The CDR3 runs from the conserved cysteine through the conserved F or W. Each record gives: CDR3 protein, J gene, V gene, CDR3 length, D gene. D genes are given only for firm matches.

CDR3: CASTSGDRVQPQHF; J: TRBJ1-5; V: TRBV19; length: 14; D: TRBD1
CDR3: CASSPTFATNEKLFF; J: TRBJ1-4; V: TRBV4-3; length: 15; D: .
CDR3: CAWSVQPDTQYF; J: TRBJ2-3; V: TRBV30; length: 12; D: .
CDR3: CASSIPRGGDYGYTF; J: TRBJ1-2; V: TRBV19; length: 15; D: .
CDR3: CASSFTLADNNEQFF; J: TRBJ2-1; V: TRBV27; length: 15; D: TRBD2
CDR3: CASSLSFGRADGYTF; J: TRBJ1-2; V: TRBV7-6; length: 15; D: .
CDR3: CASSLPRQGAGQPQHF; J: TRBJ1-5; V: TRBV5-8; length: 16; D: TRBD1
CDR3: CASSLGIAGGGYNEQFF; J: TRBJ2-1; V: TRBV5-8; length: 17; D: TRBD2
CDR3: CASSQASGVGSYTF; J: TRBJ1-2; V: TRBV3-1/TRBV3-2; length: 14; D: .
CDR3: CASSLDYRAANTEAFF; J: TRBJ1-1; V: TRBV5-4; length: 16; D: .
CDR3: CSVATDRLNTGELFF; J: TRBJ2-2; V: TRBV29-1; length: 15; D: TRBD1
CDR3: CAWSVRGNTEAFF; J: TRBJ1-1; V: TRBV30; length: 13; D: .
CDR3: CASSALRTQYF; J: TRBJ2-5; V: TRBV9; length: 11; D: .
CDR3: CSVQLAGGPDTQYF; J: TRBJ2-3; V: TRBV29-1; length: 14; D: TRBD2
CDR3: CASSLGTGSSNQPQHF; J: TRBJ1-5; V: TRBV7-9; length: 16; D: .
CDR3: CASRSGVSDEQYF; J: TRBJ2-7; V: TRBV10-1; length: 13; D: .
CDR3: CASSPEGGGSTDTQYF; J: TRBJ2-3; V: TRBV5-1; length: 16; D: .
CDR3: CASGGSYGYTF; J: TRBJ1-2; V: TRBV7-9; length: 11; D: .
CDR3: CASSRNLLQGFGSYTF; J: TRBJ1-2; V: TRBV19; length: 16; D: .
CDR3: CASSLDRANIQYF; J: TRBJ2-4; V: TRBV27; length: 13; D: TRBD1
CDR3: CASSEQTGRVWYGYTF; J: TRBJ1-2; V: TRBV2; length: 16; D: TRBD1
CDR3: CASSVLTGVNGYTF; J: TRBJ1-2; V: TRBV6-2/TRBV6-3; length: 14; D: TRBD1
CDR3: CASSPRTGPNTEAFF; J: TRBJ1-1; V: TRBV18; length: 15; D: .
CDR3: CASSPSSPGGYGYTF; J: TRBJ1-2; V: TRBV9; length: 15; D: TRBD1
CDR3: CASKGTGGWSEAFF; J: TRBJ1-1; V: TRBV6-5; length: 14; D: TRBD1
CDR3: CASSQDWSSSYNEQFF; J: TRBJ2-1; V: TRBV3-1/TRBV3-2; length: 16; D: .
CDR3: CASSENPGWNYGYTF; J: TRBJ1-2; V: TRBV6-1; length: 15; D: .
CDR3: CASSPLRAANYGYTF; J: TRBJ1-2; V: TRBV3-1/TRBV3-2; length: 15; D: .
CDR3: CASSMDHRGGKNIQYF; J: TRBJ2-4; V: TRBV19; length: 16; D: .
CDR3: CASMQDRGQWDGYTF; J: TRBJ1-2; V: TRBV2; length: 15; D: TRBD1
CDR3: CASRSGTGTGRLHTDTQYF; J: TRBJ2-3; V: TRBV5-4; length: 19; D: TRBD1
CDR3: CASSYSAGTPYEQYF; J: TRBJ2-7; V: TRBV6-5; length: 15; D: TRBD2
CDR3: CASRPGLAGLDEQFF; J: TRBJ2-1; V: TRBV2; length: 15; D: TRBD2
CDR3: CASSQASGRAGVGEQFF; J: TRBJ2-1; V: TRBV4-2; length: 17; D: TRBD2
CDR3: CASSLTGTTEAFF; J: TRBJ1-1; V: TRBV19; length: 13; D: TRBD1
CDR3: CASSVPSVIYGYTF; J: TRBJ1-2; V: TRBV18; length: 14; D: .
CDR3: CASSRSLDTEAFF; J: TRBJ1-1; V: TRBV11-2; length: 13; D: .
CDR3: CASSLVKGGGAHGYTF; J: TRBJ1-2; V: TRBV7-9; length: 16; D: .
CDR3: CASTGTSGSHAYEQYF; J: TRBJ2-7; V: TRBV19; length: 16; D: TRBD2
CDR3: CASSVGQGTGNTIYF; J: TRBJ1-3; V: TRBV9; length: 15; D: TRBD1
CDR3: CAANDQGDEQFF; J: TRBJ2-1; V: TRBV25-1; length: 12; D: TRBD1